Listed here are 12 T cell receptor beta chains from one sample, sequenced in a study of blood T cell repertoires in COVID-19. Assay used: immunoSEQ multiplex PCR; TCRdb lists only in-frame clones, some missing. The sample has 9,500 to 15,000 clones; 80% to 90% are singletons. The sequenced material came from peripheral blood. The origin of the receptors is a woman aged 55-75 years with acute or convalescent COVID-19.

CDR3 sequence (DNA): TGCGCCAGCAGCCAAGGCCAAAACTACTACAATGAGCAGTTCTTC. Protein product: CASSQGQNYYNEQFF. This chain connects TRBV4-1 to TRBJ2-1; D not resolved. Germline-derived CDR1 and CDR2 are MGHRA and YSYEKL. The V and J ends lost 1 base and 3 bases respectively, with 10 bases between them. CDR3 length: 15 residues.

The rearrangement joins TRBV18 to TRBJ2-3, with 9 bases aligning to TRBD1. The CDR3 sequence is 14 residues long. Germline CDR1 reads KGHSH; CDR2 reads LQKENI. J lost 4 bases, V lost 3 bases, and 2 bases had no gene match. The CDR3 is CASSPGTGPDTQYF. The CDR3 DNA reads TGTGCCAGCTCACCCGGGACAGGGCCAGATACGCAGTATTTT.

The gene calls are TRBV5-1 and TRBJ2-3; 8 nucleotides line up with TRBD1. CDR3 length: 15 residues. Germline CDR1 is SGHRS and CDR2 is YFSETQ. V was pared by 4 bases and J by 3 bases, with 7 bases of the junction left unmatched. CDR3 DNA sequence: TGCGCCAGCAGCCCAGGGGGCTGGAGGACAGATACGCAGTATTTT. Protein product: CASSPGGWRTDTQYF.

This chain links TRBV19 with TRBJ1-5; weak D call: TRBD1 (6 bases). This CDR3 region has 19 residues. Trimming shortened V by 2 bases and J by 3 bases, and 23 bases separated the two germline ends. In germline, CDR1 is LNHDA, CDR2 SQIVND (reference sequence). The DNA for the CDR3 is TGTGCCAGTAGTATACCAGCCAGCCAGGGGAGAGGGGACAATCAGCCCCAGCATTTT. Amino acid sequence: CASSIPASQGRGDNQPQHF.

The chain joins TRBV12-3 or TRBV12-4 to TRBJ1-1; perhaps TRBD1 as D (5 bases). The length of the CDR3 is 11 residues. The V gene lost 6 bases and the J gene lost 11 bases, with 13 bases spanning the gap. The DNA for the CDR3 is TGTGCCAGCAGCAGAACAGGCTACGCTTTCTTT. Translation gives CASSRTGYAFF.

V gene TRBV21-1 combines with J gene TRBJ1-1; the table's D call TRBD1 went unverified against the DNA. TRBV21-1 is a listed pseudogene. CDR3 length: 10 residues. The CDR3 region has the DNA TGTGCCAGCAGGTCAGGGCCGGCTTTCTTT. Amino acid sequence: CASRSGPAFF.

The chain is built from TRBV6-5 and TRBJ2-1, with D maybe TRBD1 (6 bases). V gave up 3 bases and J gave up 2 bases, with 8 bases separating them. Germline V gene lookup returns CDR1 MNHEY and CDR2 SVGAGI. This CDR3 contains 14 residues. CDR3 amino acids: CASSYGQPYNEQFF. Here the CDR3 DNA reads TGTGCCAGCAGTTATGGACAGCCCTACAATGAGCAGTTCTTC.

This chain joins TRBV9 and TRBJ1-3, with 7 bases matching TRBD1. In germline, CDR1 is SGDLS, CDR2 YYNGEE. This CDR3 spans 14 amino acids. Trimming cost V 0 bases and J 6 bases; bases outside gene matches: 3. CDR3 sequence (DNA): TGTGCCAGCAGCGTAGCAGGGGGAGAAAACACCATATATTTT. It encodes CASSVAGGENTIYF.

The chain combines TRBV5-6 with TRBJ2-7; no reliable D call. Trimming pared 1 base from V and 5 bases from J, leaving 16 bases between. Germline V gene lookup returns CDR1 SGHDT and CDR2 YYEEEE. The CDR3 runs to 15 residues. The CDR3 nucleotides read TGTGCCAGCAGCTTGCTAGGCGCCGTCCGCCACGAGCAGTACTTC. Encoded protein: CASSLLGAVRHEQYF.

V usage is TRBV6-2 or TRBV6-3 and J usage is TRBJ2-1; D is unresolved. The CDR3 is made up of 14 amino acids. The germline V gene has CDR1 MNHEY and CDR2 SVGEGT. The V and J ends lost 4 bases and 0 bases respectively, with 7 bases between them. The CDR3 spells CASSFLSSYNEQFF. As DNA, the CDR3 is TGTGCCAGCAGTTTTCTAAGCTCCTACAATGAGCAGTTCTTC.

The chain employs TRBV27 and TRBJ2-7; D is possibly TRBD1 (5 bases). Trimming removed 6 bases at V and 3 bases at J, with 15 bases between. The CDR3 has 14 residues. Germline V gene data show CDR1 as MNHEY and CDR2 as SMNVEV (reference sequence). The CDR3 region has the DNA TGTGCCAGCAGCACCTTTCAGGGATTCTACGAGCAGTACTTC. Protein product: CASSTFQGFYEQYF.

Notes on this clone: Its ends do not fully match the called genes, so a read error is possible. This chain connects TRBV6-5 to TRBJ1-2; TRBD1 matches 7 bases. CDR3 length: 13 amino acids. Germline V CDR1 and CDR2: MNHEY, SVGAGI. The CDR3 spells CASTKSPEGGCTF. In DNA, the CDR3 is TGTGCCAGCACCAAATCCCCGGAAGGGGGCTGCACCTTC.